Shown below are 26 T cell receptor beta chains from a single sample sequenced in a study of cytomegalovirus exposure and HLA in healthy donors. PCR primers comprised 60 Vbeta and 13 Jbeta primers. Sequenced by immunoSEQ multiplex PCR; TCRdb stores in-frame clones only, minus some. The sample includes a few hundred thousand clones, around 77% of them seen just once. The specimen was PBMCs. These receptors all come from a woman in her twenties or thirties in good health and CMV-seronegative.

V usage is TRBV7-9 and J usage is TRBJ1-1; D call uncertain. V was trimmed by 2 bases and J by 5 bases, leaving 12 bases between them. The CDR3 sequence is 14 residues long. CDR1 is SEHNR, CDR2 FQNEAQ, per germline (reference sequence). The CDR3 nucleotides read TGTGCCAGCAGCTTACCTGCCTCGGGGACTGAAGCTTTCTTT. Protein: CASSLPASGTEAFF.

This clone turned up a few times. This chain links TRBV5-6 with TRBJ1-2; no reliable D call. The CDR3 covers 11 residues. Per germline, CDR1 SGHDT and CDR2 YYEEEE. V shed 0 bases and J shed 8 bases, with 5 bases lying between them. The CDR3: CASSLGGGYTF. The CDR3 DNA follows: TGTGCCAGCAGCTTGGGTGGCGGCTACACCTTC.

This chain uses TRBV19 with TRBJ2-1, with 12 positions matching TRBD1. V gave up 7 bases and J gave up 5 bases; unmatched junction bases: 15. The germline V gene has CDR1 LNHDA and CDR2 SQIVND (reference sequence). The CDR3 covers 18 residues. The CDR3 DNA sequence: TGTGCCAGTACATCCCGCGACCCGGGACAGGGGGCGAACAATGAGCAGTTCTTC. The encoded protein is CASTSRDPGQGANNEQFF. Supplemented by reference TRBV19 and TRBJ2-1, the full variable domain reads DGGITQSPKYLFRKEGQNVTLSCEQNLNHDAMYWYRQDPGQGLRLIYYSQIVNDFQKGDIAEGYSVSREKKESFPLTVTSAQKNPTAFYLCASTSRDPGQGANNEQFFGPGTRLTVL.

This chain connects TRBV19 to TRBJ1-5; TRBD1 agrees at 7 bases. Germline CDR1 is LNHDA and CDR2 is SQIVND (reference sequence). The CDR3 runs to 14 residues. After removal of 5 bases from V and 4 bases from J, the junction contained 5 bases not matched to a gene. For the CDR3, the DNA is TGTGCCAGTAGTGGGGGACAGCCGAATCAGCCCCAGCATTTT. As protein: CASSGGQPNQPQHF.

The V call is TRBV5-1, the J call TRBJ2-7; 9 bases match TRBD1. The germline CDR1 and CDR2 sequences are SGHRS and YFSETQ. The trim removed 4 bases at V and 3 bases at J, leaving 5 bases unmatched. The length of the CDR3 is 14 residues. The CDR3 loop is CASSRTGDHYEQYF. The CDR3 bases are TGCGCCAGCAGCCGGACAGGGGATCACTACGAGCAGTACTTC.

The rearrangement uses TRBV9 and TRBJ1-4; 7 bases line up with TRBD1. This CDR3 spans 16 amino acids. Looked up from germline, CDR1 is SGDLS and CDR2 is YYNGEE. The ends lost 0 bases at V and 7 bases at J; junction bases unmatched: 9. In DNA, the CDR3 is TGTGCCAGCAGCGTAGCCTCCGGGACAGAAAGTGAAAAACTGTTTTTT. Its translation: CASSVASGTESEKLFF. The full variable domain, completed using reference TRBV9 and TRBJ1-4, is DSGVTQTPKHLITATGQRVTLRCSPRSGDLSVYWYQQSLDQGLQFLIQYYNGEERAKGNILERFSAQQFPDLHSELNLSSLELGDSALYFCASSVASGTESEKLFFGSGTQLSVL.

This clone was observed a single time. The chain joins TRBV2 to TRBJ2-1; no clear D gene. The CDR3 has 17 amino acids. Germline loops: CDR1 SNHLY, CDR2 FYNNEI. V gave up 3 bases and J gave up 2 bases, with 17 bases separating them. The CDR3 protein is CASSDSPISTPYNEQFF. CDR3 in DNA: TGTGCCAGCAGTGATTCCCCTATTTCAACCCCCTACAATGAGCAGTTCTTC.

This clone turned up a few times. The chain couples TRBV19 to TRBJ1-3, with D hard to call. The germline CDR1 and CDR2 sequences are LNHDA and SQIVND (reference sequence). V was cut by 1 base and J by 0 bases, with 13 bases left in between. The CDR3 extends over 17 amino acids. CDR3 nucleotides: TGTGCCAGTAGTATAGTTGTCAGATTCTCCTCTGGAAACACCATATATTTT. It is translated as CASSIVVRFSSGNTIYF.

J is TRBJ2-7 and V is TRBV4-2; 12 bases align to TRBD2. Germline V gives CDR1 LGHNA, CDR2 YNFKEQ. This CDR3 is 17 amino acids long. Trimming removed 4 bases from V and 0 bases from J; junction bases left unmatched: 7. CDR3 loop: CASSPSGTSGFSYEQYF. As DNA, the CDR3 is TGTGCCAGCAGCCCATCCGGGACTAGCGGGTTCTCCTACGAGCAGTACTTC.

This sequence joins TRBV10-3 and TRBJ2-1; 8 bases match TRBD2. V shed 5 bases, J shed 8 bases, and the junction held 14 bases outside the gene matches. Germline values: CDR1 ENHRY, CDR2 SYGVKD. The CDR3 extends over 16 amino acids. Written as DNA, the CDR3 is TGTGCCATCAGTCCCCCCTTAAACGGGAGGGCCGATGAGCAGTTCTTC. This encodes CAISPPLNGRADEQFF.

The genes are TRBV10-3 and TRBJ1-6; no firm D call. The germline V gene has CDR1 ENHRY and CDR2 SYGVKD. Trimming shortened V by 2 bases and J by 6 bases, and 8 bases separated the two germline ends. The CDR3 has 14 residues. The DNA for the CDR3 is TGTGCCATCAGTGAGCCAACACGTAATTCACCCCTCCACTTT. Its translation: CAISEPTRNSPLHF.

The CDR3 DNA reads TGTGCCAGCAGCTTGCGACAGAGCAATCAGCCCCAGCATTTT. It yields the protein CASSLRQSNQPQHF. The chain carries TRBV13 and TRBJ1-5; D perhaps matches TRBD1 (5 bases). Germline CDR1 reads PRHDT; CDR2 reads FYEKMQ (reference sequence). Between the trimmed V and J ends, which lost 3 bases and 1 base, there was a span of 7 bases. This CDR3 spans 14 amino acids.

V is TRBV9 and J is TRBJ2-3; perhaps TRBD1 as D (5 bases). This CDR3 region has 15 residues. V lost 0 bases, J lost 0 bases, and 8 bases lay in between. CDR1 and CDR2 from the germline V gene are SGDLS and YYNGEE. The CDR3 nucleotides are TGTGCCAGCAGCGTAGAGGACACGAGCACAGATACGCAGTATTTT. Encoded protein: CASSVEDTSTDTQYF.

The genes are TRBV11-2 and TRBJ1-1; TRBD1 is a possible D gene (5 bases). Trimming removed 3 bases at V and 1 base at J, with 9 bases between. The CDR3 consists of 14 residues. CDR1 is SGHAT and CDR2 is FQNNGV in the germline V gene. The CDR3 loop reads CASSFWQGNTEAFF. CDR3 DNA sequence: TGTGCCAGCAGCTTTTGGCAGGGGAACACTGAAGCTTTCTTT.

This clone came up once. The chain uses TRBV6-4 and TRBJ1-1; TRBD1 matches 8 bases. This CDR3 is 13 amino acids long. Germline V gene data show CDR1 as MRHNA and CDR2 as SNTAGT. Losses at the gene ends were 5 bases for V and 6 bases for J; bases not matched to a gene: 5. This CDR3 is CASSTDRGAEAFF. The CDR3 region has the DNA TGTGCCAGCAGTACTGACAGGGGAGCTGAAGCTTTCTTT.

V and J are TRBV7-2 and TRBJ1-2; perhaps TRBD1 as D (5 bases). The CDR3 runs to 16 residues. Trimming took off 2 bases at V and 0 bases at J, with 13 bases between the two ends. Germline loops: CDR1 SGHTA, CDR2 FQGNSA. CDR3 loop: CASSLFPGATNYGYTF. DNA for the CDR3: TGTGCCAGCAGCTTATTCCCTGGGGCAACTAACTATGGCTACACCTTC.

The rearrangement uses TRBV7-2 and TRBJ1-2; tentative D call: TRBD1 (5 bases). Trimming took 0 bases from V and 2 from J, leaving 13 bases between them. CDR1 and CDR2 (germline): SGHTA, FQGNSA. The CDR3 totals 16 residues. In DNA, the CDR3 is TGTGCCAGCAGCTTAGCCCCGGGCTGGGGCAACTATGGCTACACCTTC. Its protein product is CASSLAPGWGNYGYTF. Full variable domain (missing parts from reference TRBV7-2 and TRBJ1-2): GAGVSQSPSNKVTEKGKDVELRCDPISGHTALYWYRQSLGQGLEFLIYFQGNSAPDKSGLPSDRFSAERTGGSVSTLTIQRTQQEDSAVYLCASSLAPGWGNYGYTFGSGTRLTVV.

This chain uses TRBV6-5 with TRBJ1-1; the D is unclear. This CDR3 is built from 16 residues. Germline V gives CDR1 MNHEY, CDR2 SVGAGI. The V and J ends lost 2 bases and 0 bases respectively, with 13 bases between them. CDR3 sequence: CASSYNSAVVNTEAFF. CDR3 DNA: TGTGCCAGCAGTTACAACTCCGCTGTCGTGAACACTGAAGCTTTCTTT.

DNA for the CDR3: TGTGCCAGCTCACCCAAGGGACAGGGTAGCACCGGGGAGCTGTTTTTT. As protein: CASSPKGQGSTGELFF. J is TRBJ2-2 and V is TRBV18; 9 positions match TRBD1. Trimming cost V 3 bases and J 4 bases; bases outside gene matches: 6. Germline-derived CDR1 and CDR2 are KGHSH and LQKENI. CDR3 length equals 16 residues.

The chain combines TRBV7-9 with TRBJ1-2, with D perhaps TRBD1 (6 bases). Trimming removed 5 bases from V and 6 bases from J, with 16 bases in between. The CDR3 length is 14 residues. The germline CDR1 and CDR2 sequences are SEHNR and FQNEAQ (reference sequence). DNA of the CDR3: TGTGCCAGCAGCCTCCCAGGGGCTGGAGATGGCTACACCTTC. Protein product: CASSLPGAGDGYTF.

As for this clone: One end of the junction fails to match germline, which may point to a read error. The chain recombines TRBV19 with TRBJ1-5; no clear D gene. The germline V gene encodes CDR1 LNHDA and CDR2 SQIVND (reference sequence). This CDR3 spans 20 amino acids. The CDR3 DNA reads TGTGCCAGTAGTATAGATCCCAGGTTAGAAGTCAGCTTCCGCAAGCAGCCCCAGCATTTT. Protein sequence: CASSIDPRLEVSFRKQPQHF. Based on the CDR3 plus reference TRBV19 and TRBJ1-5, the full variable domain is DGGITQSPKYLFRKEGQNVTLSCEQNLNHDAMYWYRQDPGQGLRLIYYSQIVNDFQKGDIAEGYSVSREKKESFPLTVTSAQKNPTAFYLCASSIDPRLEVSFRKQPQHFGDGTRLSIL.

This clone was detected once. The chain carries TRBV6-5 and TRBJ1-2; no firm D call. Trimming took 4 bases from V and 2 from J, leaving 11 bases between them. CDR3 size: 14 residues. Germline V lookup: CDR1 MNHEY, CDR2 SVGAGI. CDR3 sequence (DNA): TGTGCCAGCAGTTCGGCGGGGTTAAACTATGGCTACACCTTC. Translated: CASSSAGLNYGYTF.

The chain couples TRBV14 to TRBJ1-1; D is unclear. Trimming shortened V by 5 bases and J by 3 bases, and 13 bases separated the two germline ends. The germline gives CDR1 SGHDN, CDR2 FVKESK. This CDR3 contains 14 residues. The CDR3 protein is CASSSVESYTEAFF. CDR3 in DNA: TGTGCCAGCAGCTCTGTCGAGAGCTACACTGAAGCTTTCTTT.

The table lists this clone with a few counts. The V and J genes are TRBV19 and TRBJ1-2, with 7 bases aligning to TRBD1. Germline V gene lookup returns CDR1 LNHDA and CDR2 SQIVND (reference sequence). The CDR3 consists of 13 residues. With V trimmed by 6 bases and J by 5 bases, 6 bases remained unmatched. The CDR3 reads CASRHGTAYGYTF. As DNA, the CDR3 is TGTGCCAGTAGACACGGGACAGCTTATGGCTACACCTTC.

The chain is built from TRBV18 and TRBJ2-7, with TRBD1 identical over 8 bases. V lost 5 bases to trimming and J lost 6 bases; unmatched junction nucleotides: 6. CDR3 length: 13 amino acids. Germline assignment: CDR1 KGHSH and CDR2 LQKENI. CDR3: CASSGGQGTEQYF. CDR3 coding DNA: TGTGCCAGCTCAGGCGGACAGGGTACCGAGCAGTACTTC.

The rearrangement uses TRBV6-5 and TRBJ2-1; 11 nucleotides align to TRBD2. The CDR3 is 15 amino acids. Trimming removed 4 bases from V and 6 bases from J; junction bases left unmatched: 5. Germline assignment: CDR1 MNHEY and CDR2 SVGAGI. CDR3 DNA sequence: TGTGCCAGCAGTTTCGCAGGACTAGCGGGCAATGAGCAGTTCTTC. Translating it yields CASSFAGLAGNEQFF.